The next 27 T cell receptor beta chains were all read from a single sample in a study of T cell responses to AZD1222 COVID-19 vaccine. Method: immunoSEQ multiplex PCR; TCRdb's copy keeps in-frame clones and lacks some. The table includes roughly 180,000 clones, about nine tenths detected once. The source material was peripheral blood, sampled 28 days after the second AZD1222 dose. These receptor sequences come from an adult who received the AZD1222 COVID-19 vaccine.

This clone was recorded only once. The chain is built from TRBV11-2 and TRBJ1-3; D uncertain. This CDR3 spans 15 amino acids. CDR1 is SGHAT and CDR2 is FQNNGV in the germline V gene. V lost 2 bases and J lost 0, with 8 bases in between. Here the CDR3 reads CASSLWQLSGNTIYF. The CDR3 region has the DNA TGTGCCAGCAGCTTATGGCAGCTCTCTGGAAACACCATATATTTT.

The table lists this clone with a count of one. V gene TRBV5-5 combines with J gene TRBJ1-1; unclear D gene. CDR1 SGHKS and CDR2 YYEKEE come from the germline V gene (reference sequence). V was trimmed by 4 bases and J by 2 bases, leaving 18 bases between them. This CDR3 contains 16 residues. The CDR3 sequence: CASSPVGRIENTEAFF. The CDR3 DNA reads TGTGCCAGCAGCCCCGTCGGACGAATCGAAAACACTGAAGCTTTCTTT.

This CDR3 is CSVLQQGNEQYF. CDR3 DNA sequence: TGCAGCGTTCTCCAACAGGGGAACGAGCAGTACTTC. The chain couples TRBV29-1 to TRBJ2-7; 7 nucleotides line up with TRBD1. The CDR3 is 12 amino acids. With 5 bases clipped from V and 5 bases from J, the junction kept 6 bases outside the gene matches. Germline V gives CDR1 SQVTM, CDR2 ANQGSEA.

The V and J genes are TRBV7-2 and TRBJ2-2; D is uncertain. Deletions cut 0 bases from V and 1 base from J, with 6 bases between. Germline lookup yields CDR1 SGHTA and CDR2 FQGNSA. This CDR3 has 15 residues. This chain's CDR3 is CASSLAHGNTGELFF. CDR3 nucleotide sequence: TGTGCCAGCAGCTTAGCGCATGGGAACACCGGGGAGCTGTTTTTT. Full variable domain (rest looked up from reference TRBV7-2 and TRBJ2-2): GAGVSQSPSNKVTEKGKDVELRCDPISGHTALYWYRQSLGQGLEFLIYFQGNSAPDKSGLPSDRFSAERTGGSVSTLTIQRTQQEDSAVYLCASSLAHGNTGELFFGEGSRLTVL.

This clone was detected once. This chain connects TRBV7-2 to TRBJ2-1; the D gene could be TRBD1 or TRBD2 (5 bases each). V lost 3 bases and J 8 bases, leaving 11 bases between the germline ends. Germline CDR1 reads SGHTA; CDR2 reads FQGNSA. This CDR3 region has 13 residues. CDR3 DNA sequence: TGTGCCAGCAGCTTGAGGCAGGGAGATGAGCAGTTCTTC. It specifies CASSLRQGDEQFF.

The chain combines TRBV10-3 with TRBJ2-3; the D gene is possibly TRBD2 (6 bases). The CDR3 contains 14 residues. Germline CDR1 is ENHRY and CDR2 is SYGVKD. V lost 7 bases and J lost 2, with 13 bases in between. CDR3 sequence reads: CAIKADYATDTQYF. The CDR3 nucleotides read TGTGCCATCAAGGCGGACTACGCCACAGATACGCAGTATTTT.

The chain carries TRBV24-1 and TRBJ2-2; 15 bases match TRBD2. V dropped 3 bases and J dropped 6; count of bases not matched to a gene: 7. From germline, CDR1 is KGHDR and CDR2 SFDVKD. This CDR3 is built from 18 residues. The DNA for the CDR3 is TGTGCCACCAGTGATCCCCGGACTAGCGGGAGGGCCGCCGGGGAGCTGTTTTTT. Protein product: CATSDPRTSGRAAGELFF.

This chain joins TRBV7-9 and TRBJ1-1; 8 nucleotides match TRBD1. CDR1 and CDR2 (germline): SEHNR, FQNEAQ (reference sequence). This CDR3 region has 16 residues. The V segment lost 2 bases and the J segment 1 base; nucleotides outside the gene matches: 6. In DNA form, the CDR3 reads TGTGCCAGCAGCTTATTCAGGGGGCTGGAGAACACTGAAGCTTTCTTT. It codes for CASSLFRGLENTEAFF.

CDR3 amino acids: CASSLGRRNTLNTEAFF. The CDR3, as DNA: TGTGCCAGCAGCTTAGGCAGGAGAAACACCTTGAACACTGAAGCTTTCTTT. This sequence joins TRBV7-9 and TRBJ1-1; no definite D call. Trimming shortened V by 1 base and J by 0 bases, and 15 bases separated the two germline ends. The germline gives CDR1 SEHNR, CDR2 FQNEAQ (reference sequence). This CDR3 has 17 residues.

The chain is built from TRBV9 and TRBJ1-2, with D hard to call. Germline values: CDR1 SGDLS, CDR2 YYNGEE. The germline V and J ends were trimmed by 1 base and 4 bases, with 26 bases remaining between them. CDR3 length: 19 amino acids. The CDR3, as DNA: TGTGCCAGCAGCGTATGGCCCCCTAAAAGCGAGGGCTTAAGCTATGGCTACACCTTC. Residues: CASSVWPPKSEGLSYGYTF.

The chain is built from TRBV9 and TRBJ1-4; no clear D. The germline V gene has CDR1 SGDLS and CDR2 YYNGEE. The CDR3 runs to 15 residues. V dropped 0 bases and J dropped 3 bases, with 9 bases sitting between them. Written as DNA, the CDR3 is TGTGCCAGCAGCGTAGACGCAGGTTCTAATGAAAAACTGTTTTTT. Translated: CASSVDAGSNEKLFF.

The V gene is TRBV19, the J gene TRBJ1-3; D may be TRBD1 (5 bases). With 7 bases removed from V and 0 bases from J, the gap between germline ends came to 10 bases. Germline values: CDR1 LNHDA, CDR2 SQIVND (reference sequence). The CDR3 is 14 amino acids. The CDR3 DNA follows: TGTGCCAGTACCAGGGCGAACTCTGGAAACACCATATATTTT. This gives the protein CASTRANSGNTIYF.

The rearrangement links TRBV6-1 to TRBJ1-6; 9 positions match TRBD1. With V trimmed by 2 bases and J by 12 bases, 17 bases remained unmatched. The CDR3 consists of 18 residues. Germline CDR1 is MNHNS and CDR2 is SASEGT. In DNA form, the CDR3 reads TGTGCCAGCAGTGAAACCTTCGGGGGGACAGGGCCCAGGGAACCCCTCCACTTT. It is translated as CASSETFGGTGPREPLHF.

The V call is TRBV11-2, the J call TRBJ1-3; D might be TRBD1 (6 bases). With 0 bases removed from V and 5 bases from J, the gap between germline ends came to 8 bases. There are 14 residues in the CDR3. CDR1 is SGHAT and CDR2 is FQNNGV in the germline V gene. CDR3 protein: CASSLDGGRNTIYF. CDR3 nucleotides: TGTGCCAGCAGCTTAGACGGGGGCCGAAACACCATATATTTT.

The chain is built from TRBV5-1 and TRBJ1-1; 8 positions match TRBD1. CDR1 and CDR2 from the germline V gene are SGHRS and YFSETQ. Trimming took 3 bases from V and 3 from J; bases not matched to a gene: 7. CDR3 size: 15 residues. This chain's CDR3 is CASSSTGEVYTEAFF. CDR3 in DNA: TGCGCCAGCAGCTCGACAGGGGAGGTTTACACTGAAGCTTTCTTT.

The CDR3 DNA is TGTGCCAGCAGCTCCGCCAGAACCGGGGAGCTGTTTTTT. Residues: CASSSARTGELFF. The V gene is TRBV11-2, the J gene TRBJ2-2; D unresolved. The V gene's germline CDR1 is SGHAT and CDR2 FQNNGV. V was clipped by 4 bases and J by 5 bases, with 8 bases between them. This CDR3 spans 13 amino acids.

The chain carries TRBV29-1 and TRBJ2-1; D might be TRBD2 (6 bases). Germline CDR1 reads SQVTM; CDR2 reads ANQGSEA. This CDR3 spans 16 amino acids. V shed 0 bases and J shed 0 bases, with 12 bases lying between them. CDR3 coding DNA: TGCAGCGTTGAAGATATTTGGCGGGGCTCCTACAATGAGCAGTTCTTC. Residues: CSVEDIWRGSYNEQFF.

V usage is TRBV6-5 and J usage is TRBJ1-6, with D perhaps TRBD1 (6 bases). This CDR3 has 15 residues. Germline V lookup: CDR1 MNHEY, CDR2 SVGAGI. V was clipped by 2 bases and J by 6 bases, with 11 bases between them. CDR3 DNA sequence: TGTGCCAGCAGTTACGGCGACAGGCCTAATTCACCCCTCCACTTT. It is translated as CASSYGDRPNSPLHF.

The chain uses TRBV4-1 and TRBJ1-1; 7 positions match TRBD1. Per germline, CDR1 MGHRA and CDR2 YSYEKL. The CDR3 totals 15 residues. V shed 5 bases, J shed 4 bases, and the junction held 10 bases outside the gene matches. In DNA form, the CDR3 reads TGCGCCAGCAGCTTTGGGGCAGGGGGAAGCACTGAAGCTTTCTTT. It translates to CASSFGAGGSTEAFF.

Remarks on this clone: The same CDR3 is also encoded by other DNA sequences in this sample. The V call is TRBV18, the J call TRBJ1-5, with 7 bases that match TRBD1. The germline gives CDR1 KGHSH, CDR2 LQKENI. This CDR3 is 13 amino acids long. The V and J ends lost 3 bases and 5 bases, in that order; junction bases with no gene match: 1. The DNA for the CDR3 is TGTGCCAGCTCACCCGACAGGGATCAGCCCCAGCATTTT. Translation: CASSPDRDQPQHF.

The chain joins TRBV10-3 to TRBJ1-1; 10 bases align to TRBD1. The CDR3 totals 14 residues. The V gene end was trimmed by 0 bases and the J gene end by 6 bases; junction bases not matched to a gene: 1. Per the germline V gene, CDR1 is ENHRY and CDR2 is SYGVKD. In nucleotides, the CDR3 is TGTGCCATCAGTGAGTCTGGGACAGGGGCTGAAGCTTTCTTT. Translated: CAISESGTGAEAFF.

CDR3 bases: TGTGCCAGCAGCTCTGGAGGCTTAACGATACAAGAGACCCAGTACTTC. It yields the protein CASSSGGLTIQETQYF. The V and J genes are TRBV11-1 and TRBJ2-5, with D possibly being TRBD2 (5 bases). The ends were cut back, 4 bases at V and 2 bases at J, with 17 bases in the middle. The CDR3 is made up of 16 amino acids. Germline CDR1 and CDR2: SGHAT and FQDESV (reference sequence).

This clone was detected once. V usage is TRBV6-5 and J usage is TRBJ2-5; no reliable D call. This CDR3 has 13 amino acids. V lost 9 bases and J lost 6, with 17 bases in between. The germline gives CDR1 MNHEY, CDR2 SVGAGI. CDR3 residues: CARSQGERKTQYF. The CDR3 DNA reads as TGTGCCAGATCTCAAGGAGAGCGAAAGACCCAGTACTTC.

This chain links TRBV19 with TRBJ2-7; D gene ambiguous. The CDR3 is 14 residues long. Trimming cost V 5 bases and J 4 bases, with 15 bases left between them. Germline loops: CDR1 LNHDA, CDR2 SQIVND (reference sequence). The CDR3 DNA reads TGTGCCAGTAGTTCGGCCGGCCCCGCGTACGAGCAGTACTTC. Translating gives CASSSAGPAYEQYF.

CDR3 sequence reads: CASSPEYGAVGSPLHF. CDR3 sequence (DNA): TGTGCCAGCAGCCCCGAGTACGGGGCGGTTGGTTCACCCCTCCACTTT. The chain has TRBV3-1 (or the pseudogene TRBV3-2) and TRBJ1-6, with TRBD1 as a possible D gene (5 bases). Germline CDR1 reads LGHDT; CDR2 reads YNNKEL (reference sequence). V lost 4 bases and J 9 bases, leaving 19 bases between the germline ends. The CDR3 runs 16 residues.

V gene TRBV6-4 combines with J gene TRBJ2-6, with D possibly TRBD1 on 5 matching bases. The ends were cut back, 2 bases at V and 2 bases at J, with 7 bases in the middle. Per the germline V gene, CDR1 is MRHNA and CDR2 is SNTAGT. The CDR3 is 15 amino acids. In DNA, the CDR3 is TGTGCCAGCAGTGACAAAGGGGCTGGGGCCAACGTCCTGACTTTC. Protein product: CASSDKGAGANVLTF.

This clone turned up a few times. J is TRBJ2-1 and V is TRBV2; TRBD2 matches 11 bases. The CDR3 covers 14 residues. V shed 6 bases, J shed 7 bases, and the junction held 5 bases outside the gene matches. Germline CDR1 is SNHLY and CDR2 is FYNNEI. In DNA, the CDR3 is TGTGCCAGCAGCTTAGCGGGGGGGCGGAATGAGCAGTTCTTC. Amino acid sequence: CASSLAGGRNEQFF.